The 29 T cell receptor beta chains below come from one sample, sequenced in a study of T cells in Graves' hyperthyroidism and ophthalmopathy. It was RNA transcripts that yielded the amplified TCR beta CDR3 regions. HTBI primers drove first-round RT-PCR of the TCR CDR3. MiXCR, run by TCRdb on the multiplex PCR reads, gives a single entry per CDR3 protein. The sample has around 100,000 distinct CDR3 sequences; over 45% are singletons. Sequenced sample: blood. The receptors stem from a man aged 40-50 years with Graves' hyperthyroidism.

This clonotype was seen many times. The chain joins TRBV19 to TRBJ2-3; 8 bases align to TRBD2. The junction had 4 bases not matched to a gene; V was cut back by 3 bases and J by 2 bases. CDR1 is LNHDA, CDR2 SQIVND, per germline (reference sequence). The CDR3 sequence is 15 residues long. The CDR3 loop reads CASSITSGNTDTQYF. The CDR3 DNA sequence: TGTGCCAGTAGTATTACTAGCGGAAACACAGATACGCAGTATTTT.

This clonotype has at least ten counts. V and J are TRBV20-1 and TRBJ2-7, with D possibly TRBD2 on 7 matching bases. Trimming took 0 bases from V and 4 from J, leaving 19 bases between them. The CDR3 runs 16 residues. Germline CDR1 reads DFQATT; CDR2 reads SNEGSKA (reference sequence). CDR3 in amino acids: CSAREMGGGAGYEQYF. CDR3 in DNA: TGCAGTGCTAGAGAGATGGGAGGGGGGGCCGGATACGAGCAGTACTTC.

The sample holds many counts of this clonotype. This chain joins TRBV9 and TRBJ2-3; unclear D gene. This CDR3 has 17 residues. Germline assignment: CDR1 SGDLS and CDR2 YYNGEE. Trimming pared 1 base from V and 2 bases from J, leaving 17 bases between. The CDR3 is CASSVWGGSKSTDTQYF. CDR3 nucleotides: TGTGCCAGCAGCGTATGGGGTGGGTCTAAATCCACAGATACGCAGTATTTT.

The V call is TRBV29-1, the J call TRBJ2-1; unclear D gene. The CDR3 sequence is 9 residues long. The germline gives CDR1 SQVTM, CDR2 ANQGSEA. The V gene lost 7 bases and the J gene lost 7 bases, with 5 bases spanning the gap. The CDR3 DNA is TGCAGCGGTGGTAATGAGCAGTTCTTC. This encodes CSGGNEQFF.

This clonotype was seen at least ten times. The rearrangement joins TRBV20-1 to TRBJ2-3; a weak D match, TRBD2 (5 bases). V was trimmed by 0 bases and J by 6 bases, leaving 16 bases between them. Germline V gene data show CDR1 as DFQATT and CDR2 as SNEGSKA (reference sequence). The CDR3 has 15 amino acids. The CDR3 sequence: CSARDLEGGPDTQYF. CDR3 DNA sequence: TGCAGTGCTAGAGATCTAGAGGGCGGGCCGGATACGCAGTATTTT.

This clonotype was observed at least ten times. The rearrangement joins TRBV20-1 to TRBJ2-7; TRBD1 matches 8 bases. CDR3 length equals 14 residues. V trimming: 6 bases; J trimming: 1 base; junction bases outside the gene matches: 8. The germline CDR1 and CDR2 sequences are DFQATT and SNEGSKA (reference sequence). CDR3 DNA sequence: TGCAGTGCCAACAGGGACAGGAGGTCCTACGAGCAGTACTTC. It specifies CSANRDRRSYEQYF.

Ten or more counts support this clonotype. V gene TRBV20-1 combines with J gene TRBJ2-7; no firm D call. V was trimmed by 0 bases and J by 2 bases, leaving 17 bases between them. The CDR3 is 16 residues long. The germline V gene encodes CDR1 DFQATT and CDR2 SNEGSKA (reference sequence). The CDR3, as DNA: TGCAGTGCTAGAGATTTAAGGCTGGCTCTCGCCTACGAGCAGTACTTC. Translated, it gives CSARDLRLALAYEQYF.

This clonotype was counted many times. This chain uses TRBV5-1 with TRBJ1-1; tentatively, D is TRBD1 (6 bases). The CDR3 sequence is 13 residues long. CDR1 is SGHRS and CDR2 is YFSETQ in the germline V gene. V was cut by 0 bases and J by 5 bases, with 8 bases left in between. The CDR3 DNA sequence: TGCGCCAGCAGCTTGGACCAGGGGACTGAAGCTTTCTTT. It yields the protein CASSLDQGTEAFF.

The sample holds a few counts of this clonotype. V and J are TRBV6-1 and TRBJ2-4; D might be TRBD1 or TRBD2, each matching 5 bases. V was shortened by 5 bases and J by 0 bases, with 14 bases between the two germline ends. The V gene's germline CDR1 is MNHNS and CDR2 SASEGT. The CDR3 length is 16 residues. CDR3 nucleotides: TGTGCCAGCAGTATGGGGTTAGGGACAGCCAAAAACATTCAGTACTTC. This gives the protein CASSMGLGTAKNIQYF.

This clonotype was detected a few times. The chain links TRBV4-1 to TRBJ1-4, with unresolved D. Trimming took 0 bases from V and 7 from J, leaving 15 bases between them. The CDR3 extends over 16 amino acids. CDR1 is MGHRA and CDR2 is YSYEKL in the germline V gene. The CDR3 region is CASSQDSRRVGEKLFF. The CDR3 coding sequence is TGCGCCAGCAGCCAAGATTCCCGGAGAGTGGGTGAAAAACTGTTTTTT.

The chain couples TRBV7-2 to TRBJ1-3, with D uncertain. Germline lookup yields CDR1 SGHTA and CDR2 FQGNSA. The CDR3 is 10 residues long. V gave up 4 bases and J gave up 8 bases, with 3 bases separating them. The CDR3 nucleotides are TGTGCCAGCAGCTGGGACACCATATATTTT. Protein product: CASSWDTIYF.

As regards this clonotype: One junction end does not reproduce the germline sequence, and a read error may be involved. This chain joins TRBV7-9 and TRBJ2-5; 7 nucleotides align to TRBD2. Looked up from germline, CDR1 is SEHNR and CDR2 is FQNEAQ (reference sequence). The CDR3 is 13 amino acids. CDR3 sequence: CASSLGGGEAQYF. CDR3 bases: TGTGCCAGCAGCCTTGGGGGGGGAGAGGCCCAGTACTTC. The whole variable domain, remainder taken from reference TRBV7-9 and TRBJ2-5, is DTGVSQNPRHKITKRGQNVTFRCDPISEHNRLYWYRQTLGQGPEFLTYFQNEAQLEKSRLLSDRFSAERPKGSFSTLEIQRTEQGDSAMYLCASSLGGGEAQYFGPGTRLLVL.

Many counts were recorded for this clonotype. This chain joins TRBV5-1 and TRBJ2-1, with 8 nucleotides matching TRBD2. Per germline, CDR1 SGHRS and CDR2 YFSETQ. This CDR3 region has 15 residues. The trim removed 0 bases at V and 4 bases at J, leaving 3 bases unmatched. DNA of the CDR3: TGCGCCAGCAGCTTGGGAAGCGGGAGTTACAATGAGCAGTTCTTC. Translating it yields CASSLGSGSYNEQFF.

This clonotype showed up many times. The chain uses TRBV19 and TRBJ1-1; D gene unclear. V lost 0 bases, J lost 9 bases, and 11 bases lay in between. CDR1 and CDR2 (germline): LNHDA, SQIVND (reference sequence). The CDR3 covers 13 residues. CDR3 bases: TGTGCCAGTAGTATAGATCGATATGACAAAGCTTTCTTT. It codes for CASSIDRYDKAFF. Drawing the rest from reference TRBV19 and TRBJ1-1, the complete variable domain is DGGITQSPKYLFRKEGQNVTLSCEQNLNHDAMYWYRQDPGQGLRLIYYSQIVNDFQKGDIAEGYSVSREKKESFPLTVTSAQKNPTAFYLCASSIDRYDKAFFGQGTRLTVV.

This clonotype was picked up many times. The CDR3 here is CASRPGYNEQFF. CDR3 nucleotides: TGTGCCAGCAGACCCGGCTACAATGAGCAGTTCTTC. The chain has TRBV2 and TRBJ2-1, with D unresolved. The CDR3 length is 12 residues. Trimming left V 6 bases short and J 3 bases short, with 6 bases between. CDR1 and CDR2 (germline): SNHLY, FYNNEI.

To note about this clonotype: The CDR3 does not end in the conserved phenylalanine or tryptophan, so this is likely a read error. The V gene is TRBV30, the J gene TRBJ2-5, with 7 bases identical to TRBD1. V lost 4 bases, J lost 4 bases, and 9 bases stayed unmatched. The CDR3 has 14 residues. The germline V gene encodes CDR1 GTSNPN and CDR2 SVGIG (reference sequence). The CDR3, as DNA: TGTGCCTGGACTCCTCCCCCAGGGGGAGAGACCCAGTACCTC. This gives the protein CAWTPPPGGETQYL.

Here the CDR3 reads CATSRGVGGPREQYF. In DNA form, the CDR3 reads TGTGCCACCAGCAGAGGGGTCGGGGGCCCCCGCGAGCAGTACTTC. The chain uses TRBV15 and TRBJ2-7; the D gene could be TRBD1 or TRBD2 (6 bases each). V was clipped by 1 base and J by 6 bases, with 16 bases between them. CDR3 length: 15 residues. CDR1 LNHNV and CDR2 YYDKDF come from the germline V gene (reference sequence). The complete variable domain, with remaining parts taken from reference TRBV15 and TRBJ2-7, reads DAMVIQNPRYQVTQFGKPVTLSCSQTLNHNVMYWYQQKSSQAPKLLFHYYDKDFNNEADTPDNFQSRRPNTSFCFLDIRSPGLGDTAMYLCATSRGVGGPREQYFGPGTRLTVT.

On this clonotype: At one boundary the junction diverges from the germline segment, which might be a read error. The J gene is TRBJ2-7, the V gene TRBV6-5; no definite D call. The CDR3 runs to 14 residues. The germline V gene encodes CDR1 MNHEY and CDR2 SVGAGI. Written as DNA, the CDR3 is TGTGCCAGCTCCCCCACTGGGCGCGGCTACGGGCAGTACTTC. Its protein product is CASSPTGRGYGQYF.

This clonotype was seen repeatedly, ten times or more. This chain connects TRBV20-1 to TRBJ2-1, with D possibly matching TRBD2 (5 bases). This CDR3 spans 15 amino acids. Germline V gene lookup returns CDR1 DFQATT and CDR2 SNEGSKA (reference sequence). V was shortened by 7 bases and J by 10 bases, with 26 bases between the two germline ends. CDR3 coding DNA: TGCAGTGTGATCCCGTACCAGCGGACCATCACCGAGCAGTTCTTC. Translation gives CSVIPYQRTITEQFF.

The CDR3 loop reads CASSRQGRAYFEAFF. In DNA form, the CDR3 reads TGTGCCAGCAGCAGACAGGGGAGGGCCTACTTTGAAGCTTTCTTT. This rearrangement joins TRBV2 to TRBJ1-1; 8 bases match TRBD1. V dropped 6 bases and J dropped 7; count of bases not matched to a gene: 13. The CDR3 contains 15 residues. Germline V lookup: CDR1 SNHLY, CDR2 FYNNEI.

The chain joins TRBV15 to TRBJ1-5; D may be TRBD1 (5 bases). Germline V CDR1 and CDR2: LNHNV, YYDKDF (reference sequence). This CDR3 has 14 amino acids. CDR3 residues: CASGGRGGNQPQHF. DNA of the CDR3: TGTGCTAGCGGCGGGAGGGGTGGAAATCAGCCCCAGCATTTT.

The table lists this clonotype with many counts. The V and J genes are TRBV12-3 or TRBV12-4 and TRBJ1-1; D is undetermined. The CDR3 extends over 14 amino acids. V dropped 0 bases and J dropped 0 bases, with 5 bases sitting between them. DNA for the CDR3: TGTGCCAGCAGTTTAGCGCTGATGAACACTGAAGCTTTCTTT. This encodes CASSLALMNTEAFF.

This chain joins TRBV7-8 and TRBJ2-5; TRBD2 matches at 8 bases. The CDR3 totals 15 residues. CDR1 SGHVS and CDR2 FQNEAQ come from the germline V gene. With 6 bases clipped from V and 3 bases from J, the junction kept 9 bases outside the gene matches. CDR3 bases: TGTGCCAGCAGTTTATCTCGAGCGGGAGAAGAGACCCAGTACTTC. Translated, it gives CASSLSRAGEETQYF. The variable domain in full, with the rest retrieved from reference TRBV7-8 and TRBJ2-5, is GAGVSQSPRYKVAKRGQDVALRCDPISGHVSLFWYQQALGQGPEFLTYFQNEAQLDKSGLPSDRFFAERPEGSVSTLKIQRTQQEDSAVYLCASSLSRAGEETQYFGPGTRLLVL.

This clonotype was picked up many times. This chain joins TRBV20-1 and TRBJ2-5, with 8 bases matching TRBD2. Germline lookup yields CDR1 DFQATT and CDR2 SNEGSKA (reference sequence). The V segment lost 2 bases and the J segment 3 bases; nucleotides outside the gene matches: 8. The CDR3 runs 15 residues. In nucleotides, the CDR3 is TGCAGTGCTAGAAAACCCGGGACTAGAAAAGAGACCCAGTACTTC. This codes for CSARKPGTRKETQYF.

About this clonotype itself: This may arise from a read error, as a much more abundant clone is one base away. The chain couples TRBV6-6 to TRBJ1-1; D ambiguous. This CDR3 has 14 residues. Germline V gene lookup returns CDR1 MNHNY and CDR2 SVGAGI (reference sequence). This chain's CDR3 is CASSSYQVNTEASF. The CDR3 DNA sequence: TGTGCCAGCAGTTCCTACCAGGTGAACACTGAAGCTTCCTTT.

This rearrangement joins TRBV19 to TRBJ2-3, with 10 bases matching TRBD2. Germline V CDR1 and CDR2: LNHDA, SQIVND (reference sequence). This CDR3 region has 15 residues. V lost 3 bases to trimming and J lost 2 bases; unmatched junction nucleotides: 2. CDR3 coding DNA: TGTGCCAGTAGTATTAGCGGGAGGCTCACAGATACGCAGTATTTT. Translation: CASSISGRLTDTQYF.

This clonotype was seen many times. The J gene is TRBJ2-3, the V gene TRBV19; 11 bases agree with TRBD2. The CDR3 sequence is 15 residues long. Germline V lookup: CDR1 LNHDA, CDR2 SQIVND (reference sequence). J gave up 1 base and V 5 bases, and 2 bases lay outside the gene matches. CDR3: CASSLAGGGTDTQYF. The CDR3 DNA follows: TGTGCCAGTAGTTTAGCGGGAGGGGGCACAGATACGCAGTATTTT.

The rearrangement links TRBV20-1 to TRBJ2-7; D gene uncertain. CDR3 length: 14 residues. The germline V and J ends were trimmed by 5 bases and 0 bases, with 14 bases remaining between them. Per germline, CDR1 DFQATT and CDR2 SNEGSKA (reference sequence). The CDR3 region is CSAPRGRLSYEQYF. CDR3 bases: TGCAGTGCTCCTAGAGGCCGCCTCTCCTACGAGCAGTACTTC.

This clonotype was detected many times. The chain is built from TRBV20-1 and TRBJ2-1; possible D gene TRBD1, 6 bases. This CDR3 region has 11 residues. V was trimmed by 2 bases and J by 14 bases, leaving 13 bases between them. CDR1 is DFQATT and CDR2 is SNEGSKA in the germline V gene (reference sequence). The CDR3 loop reads CSARPTGWEFF. CDR3 DNA: TGCAGTGCTAGACCTACAGGGTGGGAGTTCTTC.